These 30 T cell receptor beta chains came from one sample sequenced in a study of blood T cell repertoires in COVID-19. Generated by immunoSEQ multiplex PCR, the TCRdb table keeps only in-frame clones and is missing some. Of about 73,000 clones listed, roughly four fifths are singletons. The sample consisted of peripheral blood. Receptor source: a man in his sixties or seventies with COVID-19, enrolled during active disease.

The chain couples TRBV30 to TRBJ1-2; D unresolved. The germline V and J ends were trimmed by 4 bases and 4 bases, with 10 bases remaining between them. CDR3 length: 12 amino acids. Germline V gives CDR1 GTSNPN, CDR2 SVGIG (reference sequence). The CDR3 is CAWTPYPYGYTF. CDR3 DNA: TGTGCCTGGACCCCCTATCCCTATGGCTACACCTTC.

This clone was observed a single time. V and J are TRBV5-1 and TRBJ1-6; D is unclear. From germline, CDR1 is SGHRS and CDR2 YFSETQ. The V end lost 1 base, the J end lost 6 bases, and 11 bases lay between the germline ends. The CDR3 runs 15 residues. CDR3 in DNA: TGCGCCAGCAGCTTGTCGCACGGTTCTAATTCACCCCTCCACTTT. Protein sequence: CASSLSHGSNSPLHF.

CDR3 in amino acids: CASSFRALGELFF. Written as DNA, the CDR3 is TGTGCCAGCAGTTTCAGGGCCCTCGGGGAGCTGTTTTTT. The chain joins TRBV28 to TRBJ2-2; D is possibly TRBD1 (5 bases). Germline V gene lookup returns CDR1 MDHEN and CDR2 SYDVKM. This CDR3 contains 13 residues. V was shortened by 3 bases and J by 7 bases, with 9 bases between the two germline ends. Using reference TRBV28 and TRBJ2-2 for the parts outside the CDR3, the full variable domain is DVKVTQSSRYLVKRTGEKVFLECVQDMDHENMFWYRQDPGLGLRLIYFSYDVKMKEKGDIPEGYSVSREKKERFSLILESASTNQTSMYLCASSFRALGELFFGEGSRLTVL.

The chain combines TRBV6-6 with TRBJ2-7, with TRBD2 matching 10 bases. The V gene's germline CDR1 is MNHNY and CDR2 SVGAGI (reference sequence). Germline trimming cut 6 bases from V and 5 bases from J; bases unmatched to any gene: 7. This CDR3 contains 14 residues. The CDR3 DNA sequence: TGTGCCAGCAGGTCTAGCGGGAGATGGGACGAGCAGTACTTC. Translation gives CASRSSGRWDEQYF.

The rearrangement links TRBV6-2 or TRBV6-3 to TRBJ1-2, with 7 bases matching TRBD1. Trimming at V came to 6 bases and at J to 0 bases, leaving 10 bases not matched to a gene. Looked up from germline, CDR1 is MNHEY and CDR2 is SVGEGT. This CDR3 is built from 16 residues. CDR3 loop: CASSPARGTANYGYTF. CDR3 in DNA: TGTGCCAGCAGCCCTGCTAGAGGGACAGCTAACTATGGCTACACCTTC.

The rearrangement links TRBV7-2 to TRBJ1-3; weak D call: TRBD1 (6 bases). Trimming removed 4 bases at V and 4 bases at J, with 14 bases between. The CDR3 extends over 15 amino acids. Germline CDR1 reads SGHTA; CDR2 reads FQGNSA. CDR3 nucleotide sequence: TGTGCCAGCAGCTACCCGAGGGGGACGGGAAACACCATATATTTT. Protein sequence: CASSYPRGTGNTIYF.

The chain uses TRBV10-3 and TRBJ2-7; 10 bases map to TRBD1. The length of the CDR3 is 15 residues. Losses at the gene ends were 4 bases for V and 2 bases for J; bases not matched to a gene: 5. Per germline, CDR1 ENHRY and CDR2 SYGVKD. CDR3 coding DNA: TGTGCCATCAGTGCACCCGGGACAGGGGCCTACGAGCAGTACTTC. Translated, it gives CAISAPGTGAYEQYF.

The chain couples TRBV2 to TRBJ1-6, with D tentatively TRBD1 (5 bases). Trimming left V 1 base short and J 9 bases short, with 13 bases between. The germline V gene encodes CDR1 SNHLY and CDR2 FYNNEI. CDR3 length equals 15 residues. This chain's CDR3 is CASSEDRGSISPLHF. The DNA for the CDR3 is TGTGCCAGCAGTGAAGATAGGGGATCTATTTCACCCCTCCACTTT.

This clone occurred a few times. The CDR3 nucleotides read TGTGCCAGCAGGGACAGGAACTATGGCTACACCTTC. It yields the protein CASRDRNYGYTF. V and J are TRBV7-2 and TRBJ1-2; 7 nucleotides align to TRBD1. Germline V gene lookup returns CDR1 SGHTA and CDR2 FQGNSA. The V segment lost 6 bases and the J segment 2 bases; nucleotides outside the gene matches: 0. This CDR3 comprises 12 residues. Filled out from reference TRBV7-2 and TRBJ1-2, the complete variable domain reads GAGVSQSPSNKVTEKGKDVELRCDPISGHTALYWYRQSLGQGLEFLIYFQGNSAPDKSGLPSDRFSAERTGGSVSTLTIQRTQQEDSAVYLCASRDRNYGYTFGSGTRLTVV.

The CDR3 bases are TGTGCCAGCAGCTTAAACAGGGGAAGTGCAACTAATGAAAAACTGTTTTTT. This encodes CASSLNRGSATNEKLFF. V gene TRBV7-6 combines with J gene TRBJ1-4, with 7 bases lining up with TRBD1. With 2 bases clipped from V and 0 bases from J, the junction kept 6 bases outside the gene matches. The CDR3 is made up of 17 amino acids. Germline CDR1 reads SGHVS; CDR2 reads FNYEAQ.

This clone appeared a few times. V usage is TRBV4-3 and J usage is TRBJ1-2; D is possibly TRBD1 (6 bases). The CDR3 totals 14 residues. With 1 base removed from V and 4 bases from J, the gap between germline ends came to 10 bases. CDR1 is LGHNA, CDR2 YSLEER, per germline. CDR3 sequence (DNA): TGCGCCAGCAGCCAAGCACAGGGACCCTATGGCTACACCTTC. It yields the protein CASSQAQGPYGYTF.

The chain combines TRBV12-2 with TRBJ1-1; the table assigns TRBD1, which was not confirmed against the DNA. TRBV12-2 represents a pseudogene. The CDR3 runs 17 residues. CDR3: CASRLATAGTGNTEAFF. The CDR3 nucleotides read TGTGCAAGTCGCTTAGCAACAGCCGGGACAGGGAACACTGAAGCTTTCTTT.

The table lists this clone with a few counts. The chain couples TRBV5-5 to TRBJ1-2; D call uncertain. Per the germline V gene, CDR1 is SGHKS and CDR2 is YYEKEE (reference sequence). The CDR3 consists of 12 residues. The V gene lost 6 bases and the J gene lost 5 bases, with 11 bases spanning the gap. CDR3 protein: CASMGVGYGYTF. The CDR3 bases are TGTGCCAGCATGGGAGTCGGATATGGCTACACCTTC. Based on the CDR3 plus reference TRBV5-5 and TRBJ1-2, the full variable domain is DAGVTQSPTHLIKTRGQQVTLRCSPISGHKSVSWYQQVLGQGPQFIFQYYEKEERGRGNFPDRFSARQFPNYSSELNVNALLLGDSALYLCASMGVGYGYTFGSGTRLTVV.

The chain links TRBV28 to TRBJ1-5, with 8 bases aligning to TRBD1. The CDR3 sequence is 15 residues long. V was pared by 7 bases and J by 6 bases, with 11 bases of the junction left unmatched. Germline V gene sequence: CDR1 MDHEN, CDR2 SYDVKM. The CDR3: CASTSPTGGSQPQHF. DNA for the CDR3: TGTGCCAGCACCTCCCCCACAGGGGGTAGTCAGCCCCAGCATTTT.

CDR3 bases: TGTGCCTGGACCAAAAAAGCTTCCTCTGGGGCCAACGTCCTGACTTTC. This gives the protein CAWTKKASSGANVLTF. The rearrangement uses TRBV30 and TRBJ2-6; D is undetermined. V was pared by 4 bases and J by 0 bases, with 13 bases between. The CDR3 is made up of 16 amino acids. Germline CDR1 is GTSNPN and CDR2 is SVGIG (reference sequence).

This clone was counted between two and nine times. The gene calls are TRBV7-9 and TRBJ2-3, with 9 bases that match TRBD2. The CDR3 has 15 amino acids. With V trimmed by 3 bases and J by 8 bases, 9 bases remained unmatched. The germline CDR1 and CDR2 sequences are SEHNR and FQNEAQ (reference sequence). The CDR3 loop is CASSLVSGSFGTQYF. The CDR3 DNA reads as TGTGCCAGCAGCTTGGTTAGCGGGAGCTTTGGTACGCAGTATTTT. The full variable domain, with the rest looked up from reference TRBV7-9 and TRBJ2-3, is DTGVSQNPRHKITKRGQNVTFRCDPISEHNRLYWYRQTLGQGPEFLTYFQNEAQLEKSRLLSDRFSAERPKGSFSTLEIQRTEQGDSAMYLCASSLVSGSFGTQYFGPGTRLTVL.

The rearrangement uses TRBV19 and TRBJ2-5; 7 nucleotides line up with TRBD1. Germline V CDR1 and CDR2: LNHDA, SQIVND (reference sequence). The CDR3 sequence is 15 residues long. Trimming removed 4 bases from V and 4 bases from J; junction bases left unmatched: 9. CDR3 loop: CASSTQGLVVETQYF. DNA for the CDR3: TGTGCCAGTAGTACACAGGGGTTGGTGGTAGAGACCCAGTACTTC.

V is TRBV7-9 and J is TRBJ1-5; D gene ambiguous. The CDR3 sequence is 13 residues long. Germline CDR1 SEHNR, CDR2 FQNEAQ (reference sequence). V gave up 2 bases and J gave up 4 bases, with 6 bases separating them. The CDR3 spells CASSLRENQPQHF. CDR3 nucleotides: TGTGCCAGCAGCTTACGGGAGAATCAGCCCCAGCATTTT.

The chain links TRBV13 to TRBJ1-6; D unclear. The CDR3 length is 16 residues. V lost 10 bases, J lost 13 bases, and 29 bases lay in between. Germline V CDR1 and CDR2: PRHDT, FYEKMQ (reference sequence). CDR3 sequence: CATTSGVGDIGLPLHF. Written as DNA, the CDR3 is TGTGCCACCACCTCCGGGGTCGGTGATATCGGTCTCCCCCTCCACTTT.

Comments on this clone: This specimen includes other DNA sequences encoding the same CDR3. The chain recombines TRBV28 with TRBJ2-2; D is perhaps TRBD2 (6 bases). The CDR3 consists of 15 residues. The germline V gene encodes CDR1 MDHEN and CDR2 SYDVKM. Trimming removed 3 bases at V and 0 bases at J, with 8 bases between. The CDR3 loop is CASSLGGTNTGELFF. The CDR3 DNA follows: TGTGCCAGCAGTTTGGGCGGGACGAACACCGGGGAGCTGTTTTTT. The entire variable domain, with the rest obtained from reference TRBV28 and TRBJ2-2, is as follows: DVKVTQSSRYLVKRTGEKVFLECVQDMDHENMFWYRQDPGLGLRLIYFSYDVKMKEKGDIPEGYSVSREKKERFSLILESASTNQTSMYLCASSLGGTNTGELFFGEGSRLTVL.

The rearrangement uses TRBV9 and TRBJ1-4; maybe TRBD1 (6 bases). Trimming removed 3 bases from V and 7 bases from J, with 13 bases in between. The CDR3 is made up of 14 amino acids. In germline, CDR1 is SGDLS, CDR2 YYNGEE. The chain's CDR3 is CASSETGTSEKLFF. The CDR3 bases are TGTGCCAGCAGCGAAACAGGGACGAGTGAAAAACTGTTTTTT.

The chain uses TRBV11-2 and TRBJ2-3; the D is unclear. Looked up from germline, CDR1 is SGHAT and CDR2 is FQNNGV. Trimming took 0 bases from V and 3 from J, leaving 10 bases between them. The CDR3 consists of 15 residues. CDR3 sequence reads: CASSLESWSTDTQYF. The DNA for the CDR3 is TGTGCCAGCAGCTTAGAGTCTTGGAGTACAGATACGCAGTATTTT.

This clone rates as medium-sized (0.01 to 0.1%). V gene TRBV10-3 combines with J gene TRBJ2-5, with D perhaps matching TRBD1 (5 bases). Germline assignment: CDR1 ENHRY and CDR2 SYGVKD. Trimming cost V 6 bases and J 5 bases, with 16 bases left between them. The CDR3 has 14 residues. Here the CDR3 reads CAISPSQASETQYF. As DNA, the CDR3 is TGTGCCATCAGCCCTTCACAGGCATCGGAGACCCAGTACTTC.

This rearrangement joins TRBV19 to TRBJ1-4, with TRBD1 identical over 9 bases. The junction had 10 bases not matched to a gene; V was cut back by 7 bases and J by 1 base. Per germline, CDR1 LNHDA and CDR2 SQIVND (reference sequence). The CDR3 covers 17 residues. For the CDR3, the DNA is TGTGCCAGTACCGCTAAGAACAGGGGGCGAACTAATGAAAAACTGTTTTTT. This sequence encodes CASTAKNRGRTNEKLFF.

The chain has TRBV9 and TRBJ1-1; D call uncertain. CDR1 is SGDLS, CDR2 YYNGEE, per germline. The CDR3 is 13 residues long. The V gene lost 0 bases and the J gene lost 1 base, with 4 bases spanning the gap. The CDR3 DNA reads as TGTGCCAGCAGCGTAGCCGGGAACACTGAAGCTTTCTTT. Protein sequence: CASSVAGNTEAFF. The variable domain in full, completed from reference TRBV9 and TRBJ1-1, reads DSGVTQTPKHLITATGQRVTLRCSPRSGDLSVYWYQQSLDQGLQFLIQYYNGEERAKGNILERFSAQQFPDLHSELNLSSLELGDSALYFCASSVAGNTEAFFGQGTRLTVV.

The chain joins TRBV27 to TRBJ1-1; maybe TRBD1 (5 bases). The CDR3 extends over 16 amino acids. Between the trimmed V and J ends, which lost 0 bases and 1 base, there was a span of 12 bases. Germline V lookup: CDR1 MNHEY, CDR2 SMNVEV (reference sequence). Here the CDR3 reads CASSLSIGHGNTEAFF. CDR3 coding DNA: TGTGCCAGCAGTTTATCGATAGGACATGGGAACACTGAAGCTTTCTTT.

This clone was seen just once. The chain recombines TRBV7-2 with TRBJ2-2, with 9 positions matching TRBD2. This CDR3 has 16 residues. The germline V gene encodes CDR1 SGHTA and CDR2 FQGNSA. Trimming removed 5 bases from V and 2 bases from J; junction bases left unmatched: 6. In DNA form, the CDR3 reads TGTGCCAGCAGCCCCCGGACTAGCGCCAACACCGGGGAGCTGTTTTTT. The encoded protein is CASSPRTSANTGELFF.

The chain has TRBV6-6 and TRBJ1-1; 8 bases align to TRBD1. With V trimmed by 6 bases and J by 10 bases, 7 bases remained unmatched. This CDR3 contains 12 residues. The V gene's germline CDR1 is MNHNY and CDR2 SVGAGI (reference sequence). The CDR3 sequence: CASSYDRGLAFF. The CDR3 coding sequence is TGTGCCAGCAGCTACGACAGGGGCCTAGCTTTCTTT.

The rearrangement uses TRBV5-1 and TRBJ2-3; TRBD2 agrees at 7 bases. There are 15 residues in the CDR3. Unmatched junction bases numbered 5, after V lost 0 bases and J lost 4 bases. Germline-derived CDR1 and CDR2 are SGHRS and YFSETQ. Here the CDR3 reads CASSLERLAADTQYF. CDR3 nucleotide sequence: TGCGCCAGCAGCTTGGAACGACTAGCAGCAGATACGCAGTATTTT. The full variable domain, its missing parts supplied by reference TRBV5-1 and TRBJ2-3, is KAGVTQTPRYLIKTRGQQVTLSCSPISGHRSVSWYQQTPGQGLQFLFEYFSETQRNKGNFPGRFSGRQFSNSRSEMNVSTLELGDSALYLCASSLERLAADTQYFGPGTRLTVL.

This clone came up once. The chain combines TRBV5-4 with TRBJ1-3; D is possibly TRBD1 (5 bases). The V gene's germline CDR1 is SGHNT and CDR2 YYREEE (reference sequence). Between the trimmed V and J ends, which lost 0 bases and 2 bases, there was a span of 9 bases. This CDR3 is 15 amino acids long. This CDR3 reads CASSLDSGTGNTIYF. The CDR3 DNA is TGTGCCAGCAGCTTGGACTCAGGGACTGGAAACACCATATATTTT.